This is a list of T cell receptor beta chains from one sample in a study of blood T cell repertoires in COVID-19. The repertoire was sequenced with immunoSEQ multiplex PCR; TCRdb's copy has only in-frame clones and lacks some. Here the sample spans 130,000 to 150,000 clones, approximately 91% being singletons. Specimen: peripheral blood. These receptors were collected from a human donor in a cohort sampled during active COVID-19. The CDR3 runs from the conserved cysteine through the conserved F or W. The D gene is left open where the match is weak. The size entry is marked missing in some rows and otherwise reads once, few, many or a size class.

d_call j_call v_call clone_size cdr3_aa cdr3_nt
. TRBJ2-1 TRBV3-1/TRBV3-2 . CASSQDVIGQPYNEQFF TGTGCCAGCAGCCAAGATGTGATCGGACAGCCCTACAATGAGCAGTTCTTC
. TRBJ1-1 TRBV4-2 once CASSQGRQSEAFF TGTGCCAGCAGCCAAGGGCGACAGTCTGAAGCTTTCTTT
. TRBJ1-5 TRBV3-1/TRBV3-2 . CASSHESLQPQHF TGTGCCAGCAGCCATGAGTCCCTTCAGCCCCAGCATTTT
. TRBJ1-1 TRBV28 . CASSSGTLINTEAFF TGTGCCAGCAGTTCCGGGACACTCATTAACACTGAAGCTTTCTTT
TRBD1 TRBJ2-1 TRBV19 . CATGQGLNEQFF TGTGCCACGGGACAGGGGCTCAATGAGCAGTTCTTC
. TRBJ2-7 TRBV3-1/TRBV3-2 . CASSQDKTLAPYEQYF TGTGCCAGCAGCCAAGATAAGACCCTAGCCCCTTACGAGCAGTACTTC
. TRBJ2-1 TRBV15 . CATSRETYGNEQFF TGTGCCACCAGCAGAGAAACTTACGGCAATGAGCAGTTCTTC
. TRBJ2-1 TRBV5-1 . CASTPGTQNNEQFF TGCGCCAGCACCCCCGGGACTCAAAACAATGAGCAGTTCTTC
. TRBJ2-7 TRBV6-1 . CASSEKTNHPITSYEQYF TGTGCCAGCAGTGAGAAGACTAACCACCCCATTACCTCCTACGAGCAGTACTTC
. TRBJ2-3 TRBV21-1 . CASSKRGRRSDTQYF TGTGCCAGCAGCAAACGAGGCCGGAGGTCGGATACGCAGTATTTT
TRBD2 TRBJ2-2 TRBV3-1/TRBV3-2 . CASSLAGGPTGELFF TGTGCCAGCAGCCTAGCGGGGGGACCCACCGGGGAGCTGTTTTTT
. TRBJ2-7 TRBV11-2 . CASSLIVYYEQYF TGTGCCAGCAGCTTAATTGTGTACTACGAGCAGTACTTC
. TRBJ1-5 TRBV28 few CASSLDTYQPQHF TGTGCCAGCAGTTTGGACACCTATCAGCCCCAGCATTTT
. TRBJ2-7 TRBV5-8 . CASSPSYEQYF TGTGCCAGCAGCCCGAGCTACGAGCAGTACTTC
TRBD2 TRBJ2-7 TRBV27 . CASSIIAGGLSYEQYF TGTGCCAGCAGTATTATAGCGGGAGGTCTCTCCTACGAGCAGTACTTC
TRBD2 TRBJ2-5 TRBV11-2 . CASSSAGTSQSKTQYF TGTGCCAGCAGCTCAGCCGGGACTAGCCAATCGAAGACCCAGTACTTC
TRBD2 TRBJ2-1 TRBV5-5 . CASSFSFTSGARSSYNEQFF TGTGCCAGCAGCTTCTCGTTTACTAGCGGGGCCCGGAGCTCCTACAATGAGCAGTTCTTC
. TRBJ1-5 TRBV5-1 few CASSLSGAFDQPQHF TGCGCCAGCAGCTTGTCAGGGGCGTTTGATCAGCCCCAGCATTTT
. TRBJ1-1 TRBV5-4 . CASSLERGGDTEAFF TGTGCCAGCAGCTTGGAACGGGGTGGTGACACTGAAGCTTTCTTT
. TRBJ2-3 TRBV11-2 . CASSLVGAATDTQYF TGTGCCAGCAGCTTAGTTGGGGCGGCCACAGATACGCAGTATTTT
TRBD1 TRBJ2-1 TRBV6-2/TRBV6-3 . CASSLQGSSYNEQFF TGTGCCAGCAGCCTACAGGGGAGCTCCTACAATGAGCAGTTCTTC
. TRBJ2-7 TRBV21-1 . CARLPGGIYEQYF TGTGCCCGACTCCCCGGGGGGATCTACGAGCAGTACTTC
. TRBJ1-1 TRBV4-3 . CASSQDRTEAFF TGCGCCAGCAGCCAAGATCGCACTGAAGCTTTCTTT
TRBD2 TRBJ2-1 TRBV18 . CASSPPGGGYNEQFF TGTGCCAGCTCACCCCCGGGGGGGGGATACAATGAGCAGTTCTTC
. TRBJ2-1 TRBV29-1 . CSVRVGARGNEQFF TGCAGCGTCCGGGTGGGGGCCCGAGGCAATGAGCAGTTCTTC
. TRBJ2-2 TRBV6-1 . CASSEMVRRNTGELFF TGTGCCAGCAGTGAAATGGTCAGGCGAAACACCGGGGAGCTGTTTTTT
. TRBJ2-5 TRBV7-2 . CASSLDSAQETQYF TGTGCCAGCAGTTTGGACTCCGCCCAAGAGACCCAGTACTTC
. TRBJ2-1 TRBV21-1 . CASSKPPSTLLEAGEFF TGTGCCAGCAGCAAACCTCCTTCAACCCTCTTAGAAGCGGGTGAGTTCTTC
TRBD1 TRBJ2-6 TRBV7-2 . CASSLQGASSGANVLTF TGTGCCAGCAGCTTACAGGGGGCTTCCTCTGGGGCCAACGTCCTGACTTTC
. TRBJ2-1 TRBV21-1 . CASTKVPLDRGGGYNEQFF TGTGCCAGCACCAAAGTTCCATTGGACAGGGGTGGCGGCTACAATGAGCAGTTCTTC